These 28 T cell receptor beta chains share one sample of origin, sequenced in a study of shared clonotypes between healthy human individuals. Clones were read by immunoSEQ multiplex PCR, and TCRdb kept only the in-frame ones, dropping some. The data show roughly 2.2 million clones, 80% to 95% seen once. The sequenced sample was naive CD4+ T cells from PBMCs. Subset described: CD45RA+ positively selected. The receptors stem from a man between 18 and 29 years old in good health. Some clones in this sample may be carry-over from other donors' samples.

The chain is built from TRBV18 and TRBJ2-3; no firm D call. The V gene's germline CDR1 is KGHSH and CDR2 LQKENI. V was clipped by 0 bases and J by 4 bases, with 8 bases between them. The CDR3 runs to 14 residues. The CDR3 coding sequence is TGTGCCAGCTCACCACCGGTGGGCGCAGATACGCAGTATTTT. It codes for CASSPPVGADTQYF. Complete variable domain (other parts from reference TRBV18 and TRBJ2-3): NAGVMQNPRHLVRRRGQEARLRCSPMKGHSHVYWYRQLPEEGLKFMVYLQKENIIDESGMPKERFSAEFPKEGPSILRIQQVVRGDSAAYFCASSPPVGADTQYFGPGTRLTVL.

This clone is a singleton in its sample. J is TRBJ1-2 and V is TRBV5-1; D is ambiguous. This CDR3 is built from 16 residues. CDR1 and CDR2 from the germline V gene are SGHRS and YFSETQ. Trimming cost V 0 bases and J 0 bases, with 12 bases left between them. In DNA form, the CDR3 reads TGCGCCAGCAGCTTGGCATTTGACACTGCTAACTATGGCTACACCTTC. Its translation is CASSLAFDTANYGYTF.

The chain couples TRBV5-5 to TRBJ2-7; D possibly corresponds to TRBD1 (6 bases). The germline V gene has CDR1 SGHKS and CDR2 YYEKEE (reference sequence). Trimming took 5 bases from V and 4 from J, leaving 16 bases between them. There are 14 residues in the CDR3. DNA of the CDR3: TGTGCCAGCAGGTCCCCCGGGACAACTTACGAGCAGTACTTC. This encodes CASRSPGTTYEQYF. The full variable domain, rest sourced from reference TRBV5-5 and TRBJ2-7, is DAGVTQSPTHLIKTRGQQVTLRCSPISGHKSVSWYQQVLGQGPQFIFQYYEKEERGRGNFPDRFSARQFPNYSSELNVNALLLGDSALYLCASRSPGTTYEQYFGPGTRLTVT.

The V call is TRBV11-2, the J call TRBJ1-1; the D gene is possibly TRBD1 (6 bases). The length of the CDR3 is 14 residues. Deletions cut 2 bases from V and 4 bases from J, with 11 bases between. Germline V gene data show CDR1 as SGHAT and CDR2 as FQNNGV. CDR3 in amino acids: CASSLKGVGTEAFF. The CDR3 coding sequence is TGTGCCAGCAGCTTAAAGGGGGTGGGCACTGAAGCTTTCTTT. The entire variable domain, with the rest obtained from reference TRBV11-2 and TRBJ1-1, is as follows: EAGVAQSPRYKIIEKRQSVAFWCNPISGHATLYWYQQILGQGPKLLIQFQNNGVVDDSQLPKDRFSAERLKGVDSTLKIQPAKLEDSAVYLCASSLKGVGTEAFFGQGTRLTVV.

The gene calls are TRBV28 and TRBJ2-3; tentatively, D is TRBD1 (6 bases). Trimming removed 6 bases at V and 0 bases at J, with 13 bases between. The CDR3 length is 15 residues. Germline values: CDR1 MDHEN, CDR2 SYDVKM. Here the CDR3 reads CASSRQETSTDTQYF. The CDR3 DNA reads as TGTGCCAGCAGCAGACAGGAGACTAGCACAGATACGCAGTATTTT.

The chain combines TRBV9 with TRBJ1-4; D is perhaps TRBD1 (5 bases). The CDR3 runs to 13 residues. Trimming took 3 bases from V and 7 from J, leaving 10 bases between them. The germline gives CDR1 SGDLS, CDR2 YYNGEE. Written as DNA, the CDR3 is TGTGCCAGCAGCGGGGACGGTATTGAAAAACTGTTTTTT. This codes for CASSGDGIEKLFF.

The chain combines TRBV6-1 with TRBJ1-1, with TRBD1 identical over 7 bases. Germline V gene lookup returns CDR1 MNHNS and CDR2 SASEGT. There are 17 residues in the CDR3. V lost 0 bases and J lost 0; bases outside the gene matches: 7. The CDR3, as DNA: TGTGCCAGCAGTGAAGCGGGGACAGCCATTTTGAACACTGAAGCTTTCTTT. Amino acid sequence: CASSEAGTAILNTEAFF.

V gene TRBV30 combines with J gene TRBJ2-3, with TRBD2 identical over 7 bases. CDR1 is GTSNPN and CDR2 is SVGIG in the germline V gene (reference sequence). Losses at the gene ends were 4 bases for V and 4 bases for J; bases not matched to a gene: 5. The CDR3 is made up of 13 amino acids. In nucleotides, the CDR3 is TGTGCCTGGACAGCGGGACCGCCAGATACGCAGTATTTT. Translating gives CAWTAGPPDTQYF. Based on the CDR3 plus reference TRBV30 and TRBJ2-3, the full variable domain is SQTIHQWPATLVQPVGSPLSLECTVEGTSNPNLYWYRQAAGRGLQLLFYSVGIGQISSEVPQNLSASRPQDRQFILSSKKLLLSDSGFYLCAWTAGPPDTQYFGPGTRLTVL.

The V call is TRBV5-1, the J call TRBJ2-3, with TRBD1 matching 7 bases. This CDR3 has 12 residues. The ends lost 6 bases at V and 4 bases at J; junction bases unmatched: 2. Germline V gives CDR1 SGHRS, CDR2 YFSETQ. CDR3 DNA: TGCGCCAGCATCGACAGGGCAGATACGCAGTATTTT. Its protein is CASIDRADTQYF.

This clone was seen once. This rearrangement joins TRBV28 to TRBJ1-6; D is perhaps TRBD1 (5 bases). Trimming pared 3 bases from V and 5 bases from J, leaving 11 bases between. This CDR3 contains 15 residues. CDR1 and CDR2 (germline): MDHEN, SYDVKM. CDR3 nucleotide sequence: TGTGCCAGCAGTTTGGGGCAGAGGGATAATTCACCCCTCCACTTT. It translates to CASSLGQRDNSPLHF.

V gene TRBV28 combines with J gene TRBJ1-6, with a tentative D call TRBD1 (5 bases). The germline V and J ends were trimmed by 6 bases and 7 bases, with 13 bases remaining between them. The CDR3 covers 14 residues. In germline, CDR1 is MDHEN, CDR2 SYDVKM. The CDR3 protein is CASRGRGRNSPLHF. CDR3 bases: TGTGCCAGCAGGGGACGGGGTAGGAATTCACCCCTCCACTTT.

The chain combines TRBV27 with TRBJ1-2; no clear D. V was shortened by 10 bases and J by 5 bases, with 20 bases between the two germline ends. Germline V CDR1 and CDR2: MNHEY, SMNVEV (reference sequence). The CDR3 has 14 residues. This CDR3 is CATRRSSFGYGYTF. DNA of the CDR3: TGTGCCACCCGGCGGTCTAGTTTCGGGTATGGCTACACCTTC.

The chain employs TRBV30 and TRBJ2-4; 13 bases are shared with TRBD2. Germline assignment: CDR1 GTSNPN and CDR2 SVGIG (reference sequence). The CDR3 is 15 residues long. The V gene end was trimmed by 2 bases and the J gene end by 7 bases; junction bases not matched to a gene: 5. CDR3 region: CAWSWTSGSRNIQYF. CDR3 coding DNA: TGTGCCTGGAGTTGGACTAGCGGGAGTAGGAACATTCAGTACTTC.

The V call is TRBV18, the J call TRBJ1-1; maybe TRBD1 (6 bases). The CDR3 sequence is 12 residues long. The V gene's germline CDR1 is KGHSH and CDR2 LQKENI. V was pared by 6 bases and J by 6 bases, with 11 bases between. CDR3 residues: CASSTGSPEAFF. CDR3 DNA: TGTGCCAGCTCCACAGGGTCCCCTGAAGCTTTCTTT.

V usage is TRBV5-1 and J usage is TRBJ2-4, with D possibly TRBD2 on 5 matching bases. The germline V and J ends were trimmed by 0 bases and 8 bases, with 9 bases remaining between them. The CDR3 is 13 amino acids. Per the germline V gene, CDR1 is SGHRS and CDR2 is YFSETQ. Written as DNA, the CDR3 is TGCGCCAGCAGCTTGGTGTTCGGGGACATTCAGTACTTC. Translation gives CASSLVFGDIQYF.

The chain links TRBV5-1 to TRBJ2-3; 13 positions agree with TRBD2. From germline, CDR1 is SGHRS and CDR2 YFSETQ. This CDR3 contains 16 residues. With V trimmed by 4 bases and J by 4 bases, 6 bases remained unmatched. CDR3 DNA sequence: TGCGCCAGCAGCCCGCGGACTAGCGGGAGATCAGATACGCAGTATTTT. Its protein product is CASSPRTSGRSDTQYF.

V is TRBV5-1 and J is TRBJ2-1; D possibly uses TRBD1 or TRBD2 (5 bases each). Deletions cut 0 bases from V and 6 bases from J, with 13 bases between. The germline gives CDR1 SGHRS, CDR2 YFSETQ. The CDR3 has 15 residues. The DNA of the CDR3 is TGCGCCAGCAGCTTGGAGGGGACCGGATCCAATGAGCAGTTCTTC. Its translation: CASSLEGTGSNEQFF. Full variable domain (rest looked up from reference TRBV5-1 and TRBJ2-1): KAGVTQTPRYLIKTRGQQVTLSCSPISGHRSVSWYQQTPGQGLQFLFEYFSETQRNKGNFPGRFSGRQFSNSRSEMNVSTLELGDSALYLCASSLEGTGSNEQFFGPGTRLTVL.

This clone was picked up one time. Here the CDR3 reads CASSLATPSGGYF. The DNA of the CDR3 is TGTGCCAGCAGCTTAGCGACCCCGAGCGGGGGGTACTTC. The chain has TRBV7-8 and TRBJ2-5; 8 positions match TRBD2. This CDR3 contains 13 residues. Germline CDR1 reads SGHVS; CDR2 reads FQNEAQ. V was clipped by 0 bases and J by 13 bases; unmatched bases: 7.

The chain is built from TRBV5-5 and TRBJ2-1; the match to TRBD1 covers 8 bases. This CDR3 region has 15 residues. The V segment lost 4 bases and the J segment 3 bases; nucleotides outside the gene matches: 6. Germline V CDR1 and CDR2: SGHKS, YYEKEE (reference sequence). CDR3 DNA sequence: TGTGCCAGCAGCCCGACAGGGGAATACTACAATGAGCAGTTCTTC. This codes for CASSPTGEYYNEQFF.

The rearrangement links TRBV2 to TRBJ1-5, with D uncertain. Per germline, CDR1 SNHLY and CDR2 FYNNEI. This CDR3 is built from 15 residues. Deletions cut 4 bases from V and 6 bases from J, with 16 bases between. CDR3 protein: CASSAGNPGSQPQHF. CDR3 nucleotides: TGTGCCAGCAGTGCCGGGAACCCAGGCAGTCAGCCCCAGCATTTT. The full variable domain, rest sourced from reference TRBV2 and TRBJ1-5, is EPEVTQTPSHQVTQMGQEVILRCVPISNHLYFYWYRQILGQKVEFLVSFYNNEISEKSEIFDDQFSVERPDGSNFTLKIRSTKLEDSAMYFCASSAGNPGSQPQHFGDGTRLSIL.

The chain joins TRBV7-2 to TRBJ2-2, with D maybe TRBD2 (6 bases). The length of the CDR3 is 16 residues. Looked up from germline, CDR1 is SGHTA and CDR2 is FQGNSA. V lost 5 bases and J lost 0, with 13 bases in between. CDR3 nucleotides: TGTGCCAGCAGCCAAACCGGGACTTCGAACACCGGGGAGCTGTTTTTT. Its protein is CASSQTGTSNTGELFF. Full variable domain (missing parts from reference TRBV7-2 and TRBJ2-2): GAGVSQSPSNKVTEKGKDVELRCDPISGHTALYWYRQSLGQGLEFLIYFQGNSAPDKSGLPSDRFSAERTGGSVSTLTIQRTQQEDSAVYLCASSQTGTSNTGELFFGEGSRLTVL.

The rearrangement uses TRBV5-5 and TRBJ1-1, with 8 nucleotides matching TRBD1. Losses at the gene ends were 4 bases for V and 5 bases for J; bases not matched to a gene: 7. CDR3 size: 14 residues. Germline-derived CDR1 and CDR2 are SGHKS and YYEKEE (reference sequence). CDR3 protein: CASSGGQGRTEAFF. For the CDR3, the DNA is TGTGCCAGCAGCGGCGGACAGGGTCGGACTGAAGCTTTCTTT.

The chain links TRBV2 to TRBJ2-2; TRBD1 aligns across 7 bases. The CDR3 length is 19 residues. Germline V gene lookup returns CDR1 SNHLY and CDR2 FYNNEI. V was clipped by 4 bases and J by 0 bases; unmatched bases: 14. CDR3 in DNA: TGTGCCAGCAGTGTGAGCCGGGACAGAGCCTCCGCGAACACCGGGGAGCTGTTTTTT. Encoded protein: CASSVSRDRASANTGELFF.

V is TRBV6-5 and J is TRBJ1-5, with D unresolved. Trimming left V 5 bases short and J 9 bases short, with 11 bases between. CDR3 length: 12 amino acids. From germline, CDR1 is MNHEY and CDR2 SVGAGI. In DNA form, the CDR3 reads TGTGCCAGCAGTACCGGACTTGGGCCCCAGCATTTT. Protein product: CASSTGLGPQHF.

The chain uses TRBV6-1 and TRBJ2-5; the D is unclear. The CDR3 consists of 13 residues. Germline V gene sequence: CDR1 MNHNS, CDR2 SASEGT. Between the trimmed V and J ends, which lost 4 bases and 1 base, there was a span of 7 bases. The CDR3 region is CASSAQSQETQYF. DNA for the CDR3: TGTGCCAGCAGTGCCCAGTCCCAAGAGACCCAGTACTTC.

CDR3 bases: TGTGCCAGCAGTGTTTTAGCCACCGGGGAGCTGTTTTTT. The encoded protein is CASSVLATGELFF. J is TRBJ2-2 and V is TRBV2; unclear D gene. The germline CDR1 and CDR2 sequences are SNHLY and FYNNEI. V shed 4 bases and J shed 4 bases, with 7 bases lying between them. This CDR3 contains 13 residues.

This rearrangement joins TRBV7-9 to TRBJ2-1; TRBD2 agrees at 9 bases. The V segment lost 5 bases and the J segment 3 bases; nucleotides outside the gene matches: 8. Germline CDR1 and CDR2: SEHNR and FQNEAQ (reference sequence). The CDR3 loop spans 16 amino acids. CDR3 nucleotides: TGTGCCAGCAGCCCCACCCTAGCGGGAAACTACAATGAGCAGTTCTTC. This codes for CASSPTLAGNYNEQFF.

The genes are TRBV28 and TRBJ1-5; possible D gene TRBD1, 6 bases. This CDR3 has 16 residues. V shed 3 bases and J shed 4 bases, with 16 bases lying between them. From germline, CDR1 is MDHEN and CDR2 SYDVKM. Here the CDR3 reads CASSFGGSRTNQPQHF. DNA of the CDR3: TGTGCCAGCAGTTTCGGGGGCTCTCGGACTAATCAGCCCCAGCATTTT.